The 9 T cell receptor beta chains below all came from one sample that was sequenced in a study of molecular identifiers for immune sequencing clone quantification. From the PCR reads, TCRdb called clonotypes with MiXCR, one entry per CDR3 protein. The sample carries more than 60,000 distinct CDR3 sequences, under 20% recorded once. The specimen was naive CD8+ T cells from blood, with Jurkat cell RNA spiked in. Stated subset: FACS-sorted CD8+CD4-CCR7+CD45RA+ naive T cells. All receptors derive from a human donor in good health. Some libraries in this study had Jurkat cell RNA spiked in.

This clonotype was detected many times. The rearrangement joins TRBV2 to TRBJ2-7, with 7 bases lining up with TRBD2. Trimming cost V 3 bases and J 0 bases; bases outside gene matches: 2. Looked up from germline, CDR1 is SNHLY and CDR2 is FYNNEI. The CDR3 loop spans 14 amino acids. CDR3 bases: TGTGCCAGCAGTGACGGCGGGAGCTCCTACGAGCAGTACTTC. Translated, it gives CASSDGGSSYEQYF.

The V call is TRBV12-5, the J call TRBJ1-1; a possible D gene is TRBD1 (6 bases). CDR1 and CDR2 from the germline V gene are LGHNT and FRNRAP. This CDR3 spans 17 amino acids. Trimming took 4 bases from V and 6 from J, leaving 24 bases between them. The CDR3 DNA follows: TGTGCTAGTGGTTCTACGGAACAGGGTTATACCGGAGCTGAAGCTTTCTTT. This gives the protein CASGSTEQGYTGAEAFF.

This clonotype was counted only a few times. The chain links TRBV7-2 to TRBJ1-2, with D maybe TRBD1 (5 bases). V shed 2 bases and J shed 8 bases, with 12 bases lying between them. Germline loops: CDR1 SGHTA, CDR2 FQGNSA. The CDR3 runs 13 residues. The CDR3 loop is CASSLTTGGGYTF. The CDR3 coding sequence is TGTGCCAGCAGCTTAACAACAGGAGGGGGCTACACCTTC. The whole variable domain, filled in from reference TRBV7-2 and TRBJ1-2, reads GAGVSQSPSNKVTEKGKDVELRCDPISGHTALYWYRQSLGQGLEFLIYFQGNSAPDKSGLPSDRFSAERTGGSVSTLTIQRTQQEDSAVYLCASSLTTGGGYTFGSGTRLTVV.

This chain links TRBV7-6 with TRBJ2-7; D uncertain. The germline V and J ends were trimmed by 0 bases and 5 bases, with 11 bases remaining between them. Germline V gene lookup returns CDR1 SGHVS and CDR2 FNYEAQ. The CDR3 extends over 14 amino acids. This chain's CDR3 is CASSLAGPRDEQYF. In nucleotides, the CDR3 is TGTGCCAGCAGCTTAGCCGGGCCCCGAGACGAGCAGTACTTC.

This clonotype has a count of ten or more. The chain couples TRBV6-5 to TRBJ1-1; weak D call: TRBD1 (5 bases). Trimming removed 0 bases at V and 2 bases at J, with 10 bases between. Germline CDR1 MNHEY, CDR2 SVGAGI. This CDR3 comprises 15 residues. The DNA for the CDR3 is TGTGCCAGCAGTTACTCGATCGGGGGTAACACTGAAGCTTTCTTT. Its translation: CASSYSIGGNTEAFF.

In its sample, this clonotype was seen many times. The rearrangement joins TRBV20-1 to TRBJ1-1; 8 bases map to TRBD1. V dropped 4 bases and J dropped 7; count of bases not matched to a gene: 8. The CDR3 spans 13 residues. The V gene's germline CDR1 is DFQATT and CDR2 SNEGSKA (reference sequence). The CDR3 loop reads CSAIGTGQGEAFF. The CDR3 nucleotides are TGCAGTGCTATAGGGACAGGTCAGGGTGAAGCTTTCTTT.

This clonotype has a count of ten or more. The chain's CDR3 is CAISSASVLQAEQFF. DNA of the CDR3: TGTGCCATCAGTTCCGCCTCCGTCCTCCAAGCCGAGCAGTTCTTC. The chain has TRBV10-3 and TRBJ2-1; no reliable D call. The length of the CDR3 is 15 residues. The ends were cut back, 5 bases at V and 10 bases at J, with 21 bases in the middle. Germline loops: CDR1 ENHRY, CDR2 SYGVKD.

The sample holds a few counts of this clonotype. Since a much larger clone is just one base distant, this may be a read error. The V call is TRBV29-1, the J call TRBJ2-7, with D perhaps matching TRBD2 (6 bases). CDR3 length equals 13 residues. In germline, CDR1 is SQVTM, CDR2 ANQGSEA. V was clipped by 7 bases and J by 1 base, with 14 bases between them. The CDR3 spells CSARRGSSYEQYF. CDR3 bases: TGCAGCGCGAGACGGGGGTCGTCCTACGAGCAGTACTTC.

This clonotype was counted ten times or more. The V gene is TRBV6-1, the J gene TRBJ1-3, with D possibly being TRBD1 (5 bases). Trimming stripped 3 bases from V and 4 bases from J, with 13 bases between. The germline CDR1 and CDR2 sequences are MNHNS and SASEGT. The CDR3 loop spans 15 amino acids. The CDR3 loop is CASSDMGGTGNTIYF. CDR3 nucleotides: TGTGCCAGCAGTGATATGGGGGGTACGGGAAACACCATATATTTT.